Described below is a single TCR beta chain sequence and its context. Its antigen is as yet unknown. This sample is part of a study of cytomegalovirus exposure and HLA in healthy donors. Germline V gene sequence: CDR1 SGDLS, CDR2 YYNGEE. This CDR3 spans 15 amino acids. The V end was cut by 3 bases, the J end by 3 bases, with 15 bases between. The primer mix had 60 Vbeta and 13 Jbeta primers. Some clones are missing from TCRdb's copy, which holds only in-frame ones; the method was immunoSEQ multiplex PCR. The repertoire has approximately 160,000 clones, over 80% of them found once; the top ten carry more than 1.5%. The study's findings and limits: Reported findings show TCR beta sequences accurately forecast HLA-A and HLA-B alleles in most subjects.

The specimen was PBMCs. The chain recombines TRBV9 with TRBJ1-2; D is perhaps TRBD1 (6 bases). The source of this sequence is a human donor in good health. The CDR3 sequence: CASSASRGPDYGYTF. Written as DNA, the CDR3 is TGTGCCAGCAGCGCATCCAGGGGACCTGACTATGGCTACACCTTC.